The rows below give T cell receptor beta chains drawn from one sample of a study of cytomegalovirus exposure and HLA in healthy donors. Some clones are missing from TCRdb's copy, which holds only in-frame ones; the method was immunoSEQ multiplex PCR. This table holds about 100,000 clones, under 85% found once. Sequencing was performed on PBMCs. The receptors shown here come from a young woman in good health and CMV-seronegative. CDR3s include the opening cysteine and the closing phenylalanine or tryptophan. D genes are given only for firm matches. Clone size is shown for a subset of rows, as once, few, many or a class of expanded clone.

d_gene,v_gene,j_gene,abundance,CDR3aa,CDR3nt
TRBD2,TRBV27,TRBJ2-1,-,CASSFGGNEQFF,TGTGCCAGCAGTTTCGGGGGGAATGAGCAGTTCTTC
-,TRBV28,TRBJ1-1,-,CASPFPLAGGLNTEAFF,TGTGCCAGCCCCTTTCCCCTCGCGGGAGGGTTGAACACTGAAGCTTTCTTT
TRBD1,TRBV7-6,TRBJ1-2,-,CASSPDRGDGYTF,TGTGCCAGCAGCCCAGACAGGGGAGATGGCTACACCTTC
TRBD2,TRBV10-2,TRBJ2-2,-,CASSAGLAGTGELFF,TGCGCCAGCAGTGCAGGACTAGCGGGGACCGGGGAGCTGTTTTTT
-,TRBV2,TRBJ2-5,-,CASSGFTGGWETQYF,TGTGCCAGCAGTGGGTTTACGGGGGGCTGGGAGACCCAGTACTTC
TRBD1,TRBV4-2,TRBJ2-3,-,CASSQDRDRGTDTQYF,TGTGCCAGCAGCCAAGATAGGGACAGGGGGACAGATACGCAGTATTTT
-,TRBV28,TRBJ2-3,-,CASSPTGPTQYF,TGTGCCAGCAGTCCAACAGGGCCTACGCAGTATTTT
TRBD1,TRBV2,TRBJ1-1,-,CASRGQGVKNTEAFF,TGTGCCAGCAGGGGACAGGGGGTTAAGAACACTGAAGCTTTCTTT
TRBD1,TRBV5-1,TRBJ1-1,-,CASSAAGQSNTEAFF,TGCGCCAGCAGCGCCGCGGGACAGTCTAACACTGAAGCTTTCTTT
TRBD1,TRBV9,TRBJ2-3,once,CASSVDRTGETDTQYF,TGTGCCAGCAGCGTAGATAGGACAGGGGAAACAGATACGCAGTATTTT
TRBD1,TRBV30,TRBJ1-4,once,CAWSVQGRINEKLFF,TGTGCCTGGAGTGTACAGGGGAGGATCAATGAAAAACTGTTTTTT
-,TRBV15,TRBJ2-2,-,CATSRVGGNTGELFF,TGTGCCACCAGCAGAGTTGGCGGAAACACCGGGGAGCTGTTTTTT
-,TRBV7-2,TRBJ2-3,-,CASSLVYSGDTQYF,TGTGCCAGCAGCTTGGTGTACAGCGGAGATACGCAGTATTTT
-,TRBV11-2,TRBJ2-7,-,CASSAQTGSVEQYF,TGTGCCAGCAGCGCCCAAACAGGGTCAGTCGAGCAGTACTTC
TRBD1,TRBV5-1,TRBJ2-1,once,CASSLGGQGVIF,TGCGCCAGCAGCTTGGGTGGGCAGGGGGTCATCTTC
-,TRBV6-1,TRBJ2-1,-,CAGRRGWDNEQFF,TGTGCCGGGCGGAGGGGATGGGACAATGAGCAGTTCTTC
-,TRBV5-5,TRBJ1-5,-,CASSLVPGYQPQHF,TGTGCCAGCAGCTTGGTTCCAGGGTACCAGCCCCAGCATTTT
-,TRBV19,TRBJ2-1,-,CASRITGITNEQFF,TGTGCCAGTAGGATCACCGGGATAACGAATGAGCAGTTCTTC
-,TRBV7-9,TRBJ1-1,few,CASSFRSQLGAEAFF,TGTGCCAGCAGCTTTAGGAGTCAGTTGGGGGCCGAAGCTTTCTTT
TRBD1,TRBV28,TRBJ1-2,-,CASSAPTQGNYGYTF,TGTGCCAGCAGTGCTCCTACACAGGGGAACTATGGCTACACCTTC
-,TRBV4-1,TRBJ1-2,-,CASSRPGANYGYTF,TGCGCCAGCAGCCGCCCAGGGGCTAACTATGGCTACACCTTC
-,TRBV27,TRBJ1-5,-,CASSYSHDQPQHF,TGTGCCAGCAGTTACTCCCATGATCAGCCCCAGCATTTT
-,TRBV7-8,TRBJ1-5,-,CASSLGLTVTNQPQHF,TGTGCCAGCAGCTTAGGGCTGACAGTCACCAATCAGCCCCAGCATTTT
-,TRBV7-2,TRBJ2-7,-,CASSLASTPGGLAYEQYF,TGTGCCAGCAGCTTAGCCTCCACCCCCGGCGGGCTGGCTTACGAGCAGTACTTC